The next 11 T cell receptor beta chains were all read from a single sample in a study of blood T cell repertoires in COVID-19 (dated by TCRdb to the early 2020s). Library preparation employed the immunoSEQ multiplex PCR assay. TCRdb's version of the immuneACCESS table is confined to in-frame rearrangements and falls short of the full clone set. An unresolved V gene accounts for under half of the shortfall where checked; the remainder is of unknown origin. The sample table lists fewer than 300,000 clones, under 90% of them with a count of one. The top ten constitute roughly 3.1% of the sample. Material: peripheral blood. The receptor source for this set is a woman aged 18-29 years with acute or convalescent COVID-19.

With respect to this clone: At one of its ends the junction is not consistent with the germline gene, which may arise from a read error. The V gene is TRBV18, the J gene TRBJ1-5; 9 bases map to TRBD1. The CDR3 spans 15 residues. Germline-derived CDR1 and CDR2 are KGHSH and LQKENI. The CDR3 region is CASSPQGASNQPQHF. In DNA, the CDR3 is TGTGCCAGCTCTCCACAGGGGGCGAGCAATCAGCCCCAGCATTTT.

This sequence joins TRBV21-1 and TRBJ1-3; the table's D call of TRBD1 was not tested on the DNA. TRBV21-1 corresponds to a pseudogene. This CDR3 region has 20 residues. CDR3 bases: TGTGCCAGATACAGCGTGGGCAGGGGTTGCCCAACTCACTCTGGAAACACCATATATTTT. Its translation: CARYSVGRGCPTHSGNTIYF.

This clone appeared a few times. V gene TRBV19 combines with J gene TRBJ2-7; tentative D call: TRBD1 (5 bases). Germline V gene data show CDR1 as LNHDA and CDR2 as SQIVND (reference sequence). The CDR3 covers 17 residues. Trimming pared 3 bases from V and 0 bases from J, leaving 18 bases between. CDR3 in amino acids: CASSIALQGAGSYEQYF. The CDR3, as DNA: TGTGCCAGTAGTATCGCCCTCCAAGGGGCAGGCTCCTACGAGCAGTACTTC.

This clone occurred a few times. The chain combines TRBV4-1 with TRBJ1-1, with unresolved D. This CDR3 spans 15 amino acids. V was pared by 0 bases and J by 7 bases, with 15 bases between. Per germline, CDR1 MGHRA and CDR2 YSYEKL. In nucleotides, the CDR3 is TGCGCCAGCAGCCAAGATTGGAGCCTAAATATTGAAGCTTTCTTT. This codes for CASSQDWSLNIEAFF.

The rearrangement links TRBV10-3 to TRBJ1-3; 7 bases fit TRBD1. V shed 4 bases, J shed 0 bases, and the junction held 6 bases outside the gene matches. The CDR3 has 16 residues. In germline, CDR1 is ENHRY, CDR2 SYGVKD. CDR3 residues: CAISAGQMISGNTIYF. The CDR3 DNA sequence: TGTGCCATCAGTGCGGGACAGATGATCTCTGGAAACACCATATATTTT.

The genes are TRBV5-1 and TRBJ2-5, with D perhaps TRBD2 (5 bases). Trimming stripped 5 bases from V and 3 bases from J, with 11 bases between. The germline CDR1 and CDR2 sequences are SGHRS and YFSETQ. The CDR3 is made up of 13 amino acids. The CDR3 sequence is CASSRDAKETQYF. The CDR3 coding sequence is TGCGCCAGCAGTCGGGATGCCAAAGAGACCCAGTACTTC.

The chain links TRBV5-5 to TRBJ1-2, with 9 bases identical to TRBD1. This CDR3 spans 13 amino acids. V was clipped by 0 bases and J by 8 bases; unmatched bases: 2. Per germline, CDR1 SGHKS and CDR2 YYEKEE (reference sequence). CDR3 protein: CASSLGTGDGYTF. CDR3 nucleotide sequence: TGTGCCAGCAGCTTGGGGACAGGGGACGGCTACACCTTC.

This clone appeared a few times. The chain uses TRBV14 and TRBJ2-2; 12 bases align to TRBD2. Germline trimming cut 3 bases from V and 4 bases from J; bases unmatched to any gene: 6. There are 17 residues in the CDR3. Germline assignment: CDR1 SGHDN and CDR2 FVKESK. This CDR3 is CASSQQLAGGPTGELFF. Here the CDR3 DNA reads TGTGCCAGCAGCCAGCAACTAGCGGGAGGTCCCACCGGGGAGCTGTTTTTT.

The chain links TRBV24-1 to TRBJ2-2; D remains ambiguous. The CDR3 has 12 amino acids. The germline V gene encodes CDR1 KGHDR and CDR2 SFDVKD. Trimming removed 6 bases at V and 5 bases at J, with 6 bases between. The CDR3 region has the DNA TGTGCCACCAGTTCCTATACCGGGGAGCTGTTTTTT. Protein product: CATSSYTGELFF.

This clone was seen more than once but under ten times. V gene TRBV7-2 combines with J gene TRBJ2-5; the match to TRBD1 covers 7 bases. Germline trimming cut 2 bases from V and 1 base from J; bases unmatched to any gene: 7. CDR3 length: 16 amino acids. CDR1 and CDR2 from the germline V gene are SGHTA and FQGNSA. The CDR3 is CASSLISAGGQETQYF. The CDR3 region has the DNA TGTGCCAGCAGCTTAATTTCGGCAGGGGGCCAAGAGACCCAGTACTTC. The full variable domain, its missing parts supplied by reference TRBV7-2 and TRBJ2-5, is GAGVSQSPSNKVTEKGKDVELRCDPISGHTALYWYRQSLGQGLEFLIYFQGNSAPDKSGLPSDRFSAERTGGSVSTLTIQRTQQEDSAVYLCASSLISAGGQETQYFGPGTRLLVL.

The chain is built from TRBV6-6 and TRBJ2-5, with D possibly TRBD1 on 5 matching bases. V was clipped by 7 bases and J by 5 bases, with 11 bases between them. This CDR3 is 12 amino acids long. Germline V CDR1 and CDR2: MNHNY, SVGAGI (reference sequence). The CDR3 sequence is CASNTGGETQYF. DNA of the CDR3: TGTGCCAGCAATACAGGTGGGGAGACCCAGTACTTC.